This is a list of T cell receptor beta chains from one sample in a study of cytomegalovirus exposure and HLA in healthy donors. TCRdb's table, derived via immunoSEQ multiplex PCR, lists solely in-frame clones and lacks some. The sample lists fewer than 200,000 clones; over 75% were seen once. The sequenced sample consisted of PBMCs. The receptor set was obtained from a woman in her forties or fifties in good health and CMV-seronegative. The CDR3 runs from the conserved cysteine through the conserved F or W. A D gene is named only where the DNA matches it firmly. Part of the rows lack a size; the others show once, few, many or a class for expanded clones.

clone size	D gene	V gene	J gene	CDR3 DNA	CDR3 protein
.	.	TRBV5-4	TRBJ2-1	TGTGCCAGCAGCTTGGGACTAGGCTATGAGCAGTTCTTC	CASSLGLGYEQFF
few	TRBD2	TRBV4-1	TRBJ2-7	TGCGCCAGCAGCCAAGCTCTAGCGGGAGTCTACGAGCAGTACTTC	CASSQALAGVYEQYF
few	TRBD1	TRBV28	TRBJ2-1	TGTGCCAGCAGCCAGGGGGCGATCATCAATGAGCAGTTCTTC	CASSQGAIINEQFF
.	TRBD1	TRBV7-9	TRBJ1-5	TGTGCCAGCAGCTTCGGGACAGGGGGGAAACGTAGCAATCAGCCCCAGCATTTT	CASSFGTGGKRSNQPQHF
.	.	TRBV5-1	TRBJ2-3	TGCGCCAGCAGCGACATGCAGGGTGTTGTTGATACGCAGTATTTT	CASSDMQGVVDTQYF
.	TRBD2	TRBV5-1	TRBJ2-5	TGCGCCAGCAGCTTAGGTACTAGCGGGATTGCGGGGACCCAGTACTTC	CASSLGTSGIAGTQYF
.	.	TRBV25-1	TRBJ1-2	TGTGCCAGCAGTGAAGGAGGGGAAGGCTACACCTTC	CASSEGGEGYTF
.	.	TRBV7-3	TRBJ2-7	TGTGCCAGCAGCGTCACAGGGGGGGCGGACGAGCAGTACTTC	CASSVTGGADEQYF
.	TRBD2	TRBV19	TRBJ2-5	TGTGCCAGTAGCCGCCGACCCGGACTAGTTCGGAAAGAGACCCAGTACTTC	CASSRRPGLVRKETQYF
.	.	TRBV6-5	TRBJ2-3	TGTGCCTCCCGGGCAGATACGCAGTATTTT	CASRADTQYF
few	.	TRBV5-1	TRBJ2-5	TGCGCCAGCAGCTTGCGAGAGACCCAGTACTTC	CASSLRETQYF
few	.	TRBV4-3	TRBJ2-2	TGCGCCAGCAGCCCGGGACTCCTTAAGGGCACCGGGGAGCTGTTTTTT	CASSPGLLKGTGELFF
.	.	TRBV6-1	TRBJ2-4	TGTGCCAGCTGGGGGGATGACAAAAACATTCAGTACTTC	CASWGDDKNIQYF
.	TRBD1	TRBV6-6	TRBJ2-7	TGTGCCAGCAGTTACGGAAACCGGGACAGGGGGCATGAGCAGTACTTC	CASSYGNRDRGHEQYF
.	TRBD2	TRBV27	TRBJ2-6	TGTGCCAAGTCGGCAAGCGGGAGGTACTCTGGGGCCAACGTCCTGACTTTC	CAKSASGRYSGANVLTF
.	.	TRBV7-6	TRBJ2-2	TGTGCCAGCAGCCAAGGGGGGGCCCTGGAGAGATCCGGGGAGCTGTTTTTT	CASSQGGALERSGELFF
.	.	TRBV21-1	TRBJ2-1	TGTGCCAGCATTTGGACTAGCGGGAGGCATAGCTCCTACAATGAGCAGTTCTTC	CASIWTSGRHSSYNEQFF
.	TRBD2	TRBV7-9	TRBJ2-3	TGTGCCAGCAGCCCAGGGACTAGTGGGAACACAGATACGCAGTATTTT	CASSPGTSGNTDTQYF